This entry lists 21 T cell receptor beta chains sequenced from one sample in a study of cytomegalovirus exposure and HLA in healthy donors. The primer mix had 60 Vbeta and 13 Jbeta primers. Clones were read by immunoSEQ multiplex PCR, and TCRdb kept only the in-frame ones, dropping some. The table records about 130,000 clones, less than 85% of them present only once. Sequenced sample: PBMCs. These receptors were collected from a female donor in good health and CMV-seronegative.

Points on this clone: Other DNA sequences in this specimen translate into the identical CDR3. The CDR3 sequence is CASSASQGRQYF. DNA of the CDR3: TGTGCCAGCAGTGCCTCACAGGGCAGGCAGTACTTC. The chain links TRBV25-1 to TRBJ2-7; a weak D match, TRBD1 (6 bases). Germline V gene data show CDR1 as MGHDK and CDR2 as SYGVNS. The CDR3 extends over 12 amino acids. Trimming took off 4 bases at V and 9 bases at J, with 13 bases between the two ends.

This chain joins TRBV7-2 and TRBJ2-7, with D possibly being TRBD2 (5 bases). The CDR3 length is 16 residues. CDR1 and CDR2 (germline): SGHTA, FQGNSA. V was trimmed by 4 bases and J by 7 bases, leaving 23 bases between them. The CDR3, as DNA: TGTGCCAGCAGCTCGGTGTGGGAATGGAGGACCGGGGAGCAGTACTTC. It yields the protein CASSSVWEWRTGEQYF.

The chain uses TRBV19 and TRBJ2-3; D is undetermined. Looked up from germline, CDR1 is LNHDA and CDR2 is SQIVND (reference sequence). V was trimmed by 4 bases and J by 6 bases, leaving 8 bases between them. This CDR3 region has 12 residues. Written as DNA, the CDR3 is TGTGCCAGTAGTACCCGTCAGGATACGCAGTATTTT. Its protein is CASSTRQDTQYF.

This clone was recorded once. This chain uses TRBV30 with TRBJ1-6; 7 nucleotides agree with TRBD1. Trimming cost V 0 bases and J 6 bases; bases outside gene matches: 5. The germline gives CDR1 GTSNPN, CDR2 SVGIG (reference sequence). The CDR3 consists of 15 residues. CDR3 sequence reads: CAWSVGQVSNSPLHF. CDR3 nucleotide sequence: TGTGCCTGGAGTGTCGGACAGGTCTCTAATTCACCCCTCCACTTT.

The V gene is TRBV6-7, the J gene TRBJ1-1; D perhaps matches TRBD1 (6 bases). Being an ORF, TRBV6-7 has a function that is uncertain. V was trimmed by 2 bases and J by 8 bases, leaving 9 bases between them. This CDR3 has 12 amino acids. DNA for the CDR3: TGTGCCAGCAGTTACGGGCAGGGGGAAGCTTTCTTT. Encoded protein: CASSYGQGEAFF.

Worth noting for this clone: An end of the junction differs from the germline gene, which may be a read error. In the same sample, other DNA sequences code for this CDR3. This chain connects TRBV7-6 to TRBJ1-2; 11 bases match TRBD1. Germline CDR1 SGHVS, CDR2 FNYEAQ. The CDR3 covers 15 residues. As DNA, the CDR3 is TGCGCCAGCAGCTTAGGGGGGACAGGGGGATATGGCTACACCTTC. The encoded protein is CASSLGGTGGYGYTF.

The chain uses TRBV9 and TRBJ2-1; D gene unclear. Germline assignment: CDR1 SGDLS and CDR2 YYNGEE. The CDR3 runs to 11 residues. V was cut by 4 bases and J by 8 bases, with 7 bases left in between. The CDR3 loop is CASSTLDEQFF. In DNA, the CDR3 is TGTGCCAGCAGCACTCTAGATGAGCAGTTCTTC.

V usage is TRBV5-4 and J usage is TRBJ2-2, with TRBD2 as a possible D gene (6 bases). The CDR3 totals 15 residues. V lost 2 bases to trimming and J lost 1 base, with 9 bases between them. In germline, CDR1 is SGHNT, CDR2 YYREEE (reference sequence). In DNA, the CDR3 is TGTGCCAGCAGCTTCGGGGGAGGGAACACCGGGGAGCTGTTTTTT. Translating it yields CASSFGGGNTGELFF.

The chain couples TRBV9 to TRBJ1-4; possibly TRBD1 for D (5 bases). Germline loops: CDR1 SGDLS, CDR2 YYNGEE. The length of the CDR3 is 14 residues. V lost 3 bases and J 7 bases, leaving 13 bases between the germline ends. The CDR3 here is CASSETWGGEKLFF. CDR3 nucleotides: TGTGCCAGCAGCGAGACCTGGGGGGGTGAAAAACTGTTTTTT.

The rearrangement uses TRBV9 and TRBJ1-1; D call uncertain. The V gene's germline CDR1 is SGDLS and CDR2 YYNGEE. V lost 3 bases, J lost 0 bases, and 6 bases lay in between. The CDR3 consists of 13 residues. The DNA of the CDR3 is TGTGCCAGCAGCGCTCACATGAACACTGAAGCTTTCTTT. As protein: CASSAHMNTEAFF.

This rearrangement joins TRBV6-5 to TRBJ2-3, with 10 nucleotides matching TRBD2. This CDR3 contains 15 residues. The ends lost 7 bases at V and 6 bases at J; junction bases unmatched: 10. The V gene's germline CDR1 is MNHEY and CDR2 SVGAGI. For the CDR3, the DNA is TGTGCCAGCACTGGGCTAGCGGGAGAAAGGGATACGCAGTATTTT. Its translation is CASTGLAGERDTQYF.

This chain joins TRBV30 and TRBJ2-1; weak D call: TRBD2 (5 bases). This CDR3 is built from 13 residues. Germline V lookup: CDR1 GTSNPN, CDR2 SVGIG (reference sequence). V dropped 0 bases and J dropped 4 bases, with 7 bases sitting between them. The CDR3 protein is CAWSVGLYNEQFF. The CDR3 coding sequence is TGTGCCTGGAGTGTCGGACTTTACAATGAGCAGTTCTTC.

This chain joins TRBV30 and TRBJ2-5; TRBD2 matches 9 bases. The CDR3 totals 16 residues. Trimming took 0 bases from V and 5 from J; bases not matched to a gene: 10. Germline assignment: CDR1 GTSNPN and CDR2 SVGIG (reference sequence). DNA of the CDR3: TGTGCCTGGAGTGTACCCAGGACTAGCGCAGTGGAGACCCAGTACTTC. It specifies CAWSVPRTSAVETQYF. The full variable domain, its missing parts supplied by reference TRBV30 and TRBJ2-5, is SQTIHQWPATLVQPVGSPLSLECTVEGTSNPNLYWYRQAAGRGLQLLFYSVGIGQISSEVPQNLSASRPQDRQFILSSKKLLLSDSGFYLCAWSVPRTSAVETQYFGPGTRLLVL.

The chain recombines TRBV28 with TRBJ2-4, with 12 positions matching TRBD2. Germline CDR1 and CDR2: MDHEN and SYDVKM. This CDR3 spans 16 amino acids. The V and J ends lost 2 bases and 9 bases, in that order; junction bases with no gene match: 8. The CDR3 sequence is CASSLVPGTSGLIQYF. The CDR3 coding sequence is TGTGCCAGCAGTTTAGTGCCCGGGACTAGCGGGCTCATTCAGTACTTC.

The V call is TRBV4-1, the J call TRBJ2-2; D gene uncertain. This CDR3 is built from 15 residues. V shed 4 bases and J shed 9 bases, with 18 bases lying between them. CDR1 and CDR2 (germline): MGHRA, YSYEKL. The CDR3 is CASSPGYGDIRELFF. The CDR3 DNA reads TGCGCCAGCAGCCCCGGGTATGGCGATATCCGGGAGCTGTTTTTT.

The rearrangement uses TRBV4-1 and TRBJ1-2; tentatively, D is TRBD1 (5 bases). Between the trimmed V and J ends, which lost 8 bases and 7 bases, there was a span of 17 bases. The CDR3 has 13 residues. From germline, CDR1 is MGHRA and CDR2 YSYEKL. The CDR3 region is CASGGVGWGGYTF. The CDR3, as DNA: TGCGCCAGCGGAGGGGTGGGATGGGGTGGCTACACCTTC.

This clone showed up just a few times. The V and J genes are TRBV10-3 and TRBJ2-2; 9 bases agree with TRBD2. Germline V CDR1 and CDR2: ENHRY, SYGVKD. CDR3 length equals 16 residues. V shed 4 bases and J 5 bases; nucleotides not matched to a gene: 8. The CDR3 coding sequence is TGTGCCATCAGTGGAGGCGGGAGGGCCGTAACCGGGGAGCTGTTTTTT. Encoded protein: CAISGGGRAVTGELFF.

This clone was picked up a small number of times. The gene calls are TRBV7-9 and TRBJ1-2; TRBD1 aligns across 7 bases. V lost 0 bases to trimming and J lost 6 bases; unmatched junction nucleotides: 7. The CDR3 length is 15 residues. The germline gives CDR1 SEHNR, CDR2 FQNEAQ (reference sequence). The CDR3 loop reads CASSLAGQITHGYTF. Written as DNA, the CDR3 is TGTGCCAGCAGCTTAGCGGGACAGATTACACATGGCTACACCTTC.

CDR3 residues: CASSVVGGSGNTIYF. CDR3 bases: TGTGCCAGCAGCGTAGTAGGAGGCTCTGGAAACACCATATATTTT. The V and J genes are TRBV9 and TRBJ1-3, with D unclear. This CDR3 contains 15 residues. Trimming shortened V by 0 bases and J by 0 bases, and 7 bases separated the two germline ends. Germline V CDR1 and CDR2: SGDLS, YYNGEE.

This chain connects TRBV6-5 to TRBJ2-6; D unclear. V lost 6 bases, J lost 6 bases, and 6 bases lay in between. There are 12 residues in the CDR3. Germline assignment: CDR1 MNHEY and CDR2 SVGAGI. CDR3: CASSGEANVLTF. The CDR3 nucleotides are TGTGCCAGCAGCGGAGAGGCCAACGTCCTGACTTTC.

V gene TRBV11-2 combines with J gene TRBJ2-1, with D unresolved. CDR3 length: 15 residues. The V and J ends lost 4 bases and 2 bases respectively, with 12 bases between them. Looked up from germline, CDR1 is SGHAT and CDR2 is FQNNGV. DNA for the CDR3: TGTGCCAGCAGCTCCGTAGCAGTACCCTACAATGAGCAGTTCTTC. Protein sequence: CASSSVAVPYNEQFF.